Listed below are T cell receptor beta chains from one sample, sequenced in a study of beta chain features in type 1 diabetes. Libraries were prepared by immunoSEQ multiplex PCR; TCRdb keeps only in-frame clonotypes and omits some of them. The sample consists of 300,000 to 450,000 clones, roughly 9.8% of them appearing once. Sequencing input: central memory CD4+ T cells from blood. The receptors were sampled from a man aged 25-45 years with type 1 diabetes. The CDR3 runs from the conserved cysteine through the conserved F or W. The D gene is left open where the match is weak. The size of a clone is reported for some rows only, either as once, few or many, or as a class for expanded clones.

D: TRBD1
V: TRBV28
size: .
length: 15
J: TRBJ2-1
CDR3: CASSPGQGVRNEQFF
DNA: TGTGCCAGCAGTCCGGGACAGGGGGTTCGCAATGAGCAGTTCTTC

D: .
V: TRBV19
size: few
length: 13
J: TRBJ2-3
CDR3: CASSRDGTDTQYF
DNA: TGTGCCAGTAGTCGGGACGGCACAGATACGCAGTATTTT

D: .
V: TRBV14
size: .
length: 15
J: TRBJ2-3
CDR3: CASSQDLGSTDTQYF
DNA: TGTGCCAGCAGCCAAGATCTAGGTAGCACAGATACGCAGTATTTT

D: .
V: TRBV5-1
size: few
length: 14
J: TRBJ1-1
CDR3: CASSLERGRTEAFF
DNA: TGCGCCAGCAGCCTGGAGCGGGGGCGAACTGAAGCTTTCTTT

D: .
V: TRBV5-1
size: .
length: 16
J: TRBJ2-2
CDR3: CASSLGLADQTGELFF
DNA: TGCGCCAGCAGCTTGGGGTTAGCGGATCAGACCGGGGAGCTGTTTTTT

D: TRBD1
V: TRBV28
size: .
length: 14
J: TRBJ1-2
CDR3: CASSPGTANYGYTF
DNA: TGTGCCAGCAGTCCCGGGACAGCTAACTATGGCTACACCTTC

D: .
V: TRBV6-4
size: .
length: 16
J: TRBJ1-1
CDR3: CASSPRFRAGIIEAFF
DNA: TGTGCCAGCAGTCCCCGTTTCCGTGCAGGGATAATTGAAGCTTTCTTT

D: .
V: TRBV4-2
size: many
length: 16
J: TRBJ2-7
CDR3: CASSRHRDARSYEQYF
DNA: TGTGCCAGCAGCCGTCACCGGGACGCCCGCTCCTACGAGCAGTACTTC

D: TRBD1
V: TRBV28
size: few
length: 14
J: TRBJ1-5
CDR3: CASSPDRGYQPQHF
DNA: TGTGCCAGCAGCCCCGACAGGGGGTATCAGCCCCAGCATTTT

D: .
V: TRBV7-2
size: many
length: 13
J: TRBJ2-1
CDR3: CASSPGTNNEQFF
DNA: TGTGCCAGCAGCCCCGGGACAAACAATGAGCAGTTCTTC

D: .
V: TRBV4-2
size: .
length: 17
J: TRBJ2-1
CDR3: CASSQDPRRLSYNEQFF
DNA: TGTGCCAGCAGCCAAGATCCCCGGAGACTTTCCTACAATGAGCAGTTCTTC

D: .
V: TRBV11-1
size: few
length: 14
J: TRBJ1-1
CDR3: CASSSFPLNTEAFF
DNA: TGTGCCAGCAGCTCTTTCCCCCTGAACACTGAAGCTTTCTTT

D: .
V: TRBV27
size: few
length: 15
J: TRBJ1-5
CDR3: CASSFGRGSNQPQHF
DNA: TGTGCCAGCAGTTTCGGTAGGGGGAGCAATCAGCCCCAGCATTTT

D: .
V: TRBV6-5
size: few
length: 14
J: TRBJ2-2
CDR3: CASSGRANTGELFF
DNA: TGTGCCAGCAGTGGACGGGCGAACACCGGGGAGCTGTTTTTT

D: TRBD2
V: TRBV7-9
size: few
length: 18
J: TRBJ2-4
CDR3: CASSQRLAGDLAKNIQYF
DNA: TGTGCCAGCAGCCAGAGACTAGCGGGTGATCTAGCCAAAAACATTCAGTACTTC

D: .
V: TRBV10-2
size: .
length: 16
J: TRBJ1-3
CDR3: CASSQPQGVSGNTIYF
DNA: TGCGCCAGCAGCCAACCGCAGGGAGTCTCTGGAAACACCATATATTTT

D: TRBD1
V: TRBV6-5
size: many
length: 14
J: TRBJ1-2
CDR3: CASRSEGTDYGYTF
DNA: TGTGCCAGCAGATCTGAAGGGACAGACTATGGCTACACCTTC

D: .
V: TRBV6-5
size: .
length: 13
J: TRBJ1-1
CDR3: CATRGAENTEAFF
DNA: TGTGCCACCAGGGGAGCGGAGAACACTGAAGCTTTCTTT

D: .
V: TRBV7-9
size: many
length: 15
J: TRBJ1-3
CDR3: CASSPSGEAGNTIYF
DNA: TGTGCCAGCAGTCCATCGGGCGAGGCTGGAAACACCATATATTTT

D: .
V: TRBV15
size: few
length: 14
J: TRBJ1-4
CDR3: CATSSGGWDEKLFF
DNA: TGTGCCACCAGCTCCGGGGGATGGGATGAAAAACTGTTTTTT

D: TRBD1
V: TRBV28
size: .
length: 15
J: TRBJ2-7
CDR3: CASSRRDSEKDEQYF
DNA: TGTGCCAGCAGCCGCCGGGACAGCGAAAAGGACGAGCAGTACTTC

D: .
V: TRBV11-3
size: few
length: 14
J: TRBJ2-1
CDR3: CASSRLVSDNEQFF
DNA: TGTGCCAGCAGCCGACTTGTCAGCGACAATGAGCAGTTCTTC

D: .
V: TRBV4-3
size: few
length: 14
J: TRBJ2-7
CDR3: CASSQDKGPYEQYF
DNA: TGCGCCAGCAGCCAAGATAAGGGACCCTACGAGCAGTACTTC

D: .
V: TRBV4-3
size: .
length: 16
J: TRBJ2-1
CDR3: CASSQYTGREANEQFF
DNA: TGCGCCAGCAGCCAGTATACAGGTCGCGAGGCCAATGAGCAGTTCTTC

D: .
V: TRBV6-5
size: .
length: 13
J: TRBJ1-5
CDR3: CASRPHRDQPQHF
DNA: TGTGCCAGCAGGCCCCACAGGGATCAGCCCCAGCATTTT

D: .
V: TRBV28
size: many
length: 15
J: TRBJ1-4
CDR3: CASGSQQATNEKLFF
DNA: TGTGCCAGCGGATCCCAACAGGCAACTAATGAAAAACTGTTTTTT

D: .
V: TRBV5-1
size: few
length: 14
J: TRBJ2-7
CDR3: CASSLNHRNYEQYF
DNA: TGCGCCAGCAGCTTGAATCACAGGAACTACGAGCAGTACTTC

D: .
V: TRBV2
size: few
length: 15
J: TRBJ1-5
CDR3: CASSRGGVSNQPQHF
DNA: TGTGCCAGCAGTCGTGGAGGGGTAAGCAATCAGCCCCAGCATTTT

D: .
V: TRBV9
size: .
length: 14
J: TRBJ2-7
CDR3: CASSAGGTSYEQYF
DNA: TGTGCCAGCAGCGCTGGCGGGACCTCCTACGAGCAGTACTTC

D: .
V: TRBV27
size: .
length: 13
J: TRBJ2-2
CDR3: CASSYLGTGELFF
DNA: TGTGCCAGCAGTTACCTGGGCACCGGGGAGCTGTTTTTT

D: .
V: TRBV6-6
size: few
length: 13
J: TRBJ2-1
CDR3: CASNAPSVDEQFF
DNA: TGTGCCAGCAATGCCCCTAGTGTGGATGAGCAGTTCTTC

D: TRBD2
V: TRBV11-2
size: .
length: 15
J: TRBJ2-3
CDR3: CASSSTSGFTDTQYF
DNA: TGTGCCAGCAGCTCGACTAGCGGCTTTACAGATACGCAGTATTTT

D: .
V: TRBV2
size: .
length: 13
J: TRBJ1-1
CDR3: CASSERENTEAFF
DNA: TGTGCCAGCAGTGAGAGGGAGAACACTGAAGCTTTCTTT

D: TRBD1
V: TRBV18
size: few
length: 14
J: TRBJ2-3
CDR3: CASSGQGATDTQYF
DNA: TGTGCCAGCTCCGGACAGGGGGCGACAGATACGCAGTATTTT

D: .
V: TRBV5-6
size: few
length: 15
J: TRBJ2-4
CDR3: CASSYRGLAKNIQYF
DNA: TGTGCCAGCAGCTACAGGGGACTAGCCAAAAACATTCAGTACTTC

D: TRBD1
V: TRBV27
size: .
length: 15
J: TRBJ2-3
CDR3: CASSSWTGGTDTQYF
DNA: TGCGCCAGCAGTTCATGGACAGGGGGCACAGATACGCAGTATTTT

D: TRBD1
V: TRBV4-1
size: few
length: 17
J: TRBJ1-3
CDR3: CASSQGRQGWSGNTIYF
DNA: TGCGCCAGCAGCCAAGGACGACAGGGGTGGTCTGGAAACACCATATATTTT

D: .
V: TRBV10-2
size: many
length: 14
J: TRBJ1-5
CDR3: CASSEVIGYQPQHF
DNA: TGCGCCAGCAGTGAAGTAATCGGGTATCAGCCCCAGCATTTT

D: .
V: TRBV6-6
size: .
length: 15
J: TRBJ1-1
CDR3: CAISPQATLNTEAFF
DNA: TGTGCCATCTCGCCGCAGGCGACCCTGAACACTGAAGCTTTCTTT

D: .
V: TRBV5-4
size: .
length: 15
J: TRBJ2-2
CDR3: CASSLAQKNTGELFF
DNA: TGTGCCAGCAGCTTGGCCCAGAAGAACACCGGGGAGCTGTTTTTT

D: .
V: TRBV6-6
size: .
length: 16
J: TRBJ2-2
CDR3: CASSYSPPGFTGELFF
DNA: TGTGCCAGCAGTTACTCACCTCCGGGATTCACCGGGGAGCTGTTTTTT

D: .
V: TRBV13
size: .
length: 15
J: TRBJ2-3
CDR3: CASSLRQAGGDTQYF
DNA: TGTGCCAGCAGCTTACGACAGGCGGGTGGAGATACGCAGTATTTT

D: .
V: TRBV7-2
size: .
length: 15
J: TRBJ1-2
CDR3: CASSYGRSTNYGYTF
DNA: TGTGCCAGCAGCTATGGACGGTCCACTAACTATGGCTACACCTTC

D: .
V: TRBV6-6
size: few
length: 15
J: TRBJ2-1
CDR3: CASEGIGRSYNEQFF
DNA: TGTGCCAGCGAAGGGATCGGTAGGTCCTACAATGAGCAGTTCTTC

D: .
V: TRBV2
size: .
length: 13
J: TRBJ2-1
CDR3: CASSAQLDNEQFF
DNA: TGTGCCAGCAGTGCCCAACTGGACAATGAGCAGTTCTTC

D: .
V: TRBV28
size: few
length: 12
J: TRBJ2-1
CDR3: CASSSQGIVQFF
DNA: TGTGCCAGCAGTTCGCAGGGGATTGTGCAGTTCTTC

D: .
V: TRBV29-1
size: .
length: 14
J: TRBJ2-7
CDR3: CSAGTQEGWYEQYF
DNA: TGCAGCGCCGGGACGCAGGAGGGTTGGTACGAGCAGTACTTC

D: .
V: TRBV5-1
size: .
length: 15
J: TRBJ2-1
CDR3: CASSSTVSSYNEQFF
DNA: TGCGCCAGCAGCTCGACCGTCAGCTCCTACAATGAGCAGTTCTTC

D: TRBD2
V: TRBV11-2
size: few
length: 15
J: TRBJ2-3
CDR3: CASSFTGLGTDTQYF
DNA: TGTGCCAGCAGCTTTACGGGACTAGGCACAGATACGCAGTATTTT

D: TRBD1
V: TRBV5-8
size: .
length: 14
J: TRBJ1-2
CDR3: CASSFDRGSYGYTF
DNA: TGTGCCAGCAGCTTCGACAGGGGTTCCTATGGCTACACCTTC

D: TRBD2
V: TRBV5-1
size: .
length: 15
J: TRBJ2-2
CDR3: CASSYREGKTGELFF
DNA: TGCGCCAGCAGCTACCGGGAGGGGAAAACCGGGGAGCTGTTTTTT

D: TRBD1
V: TRBV11-2
size: .
length: 13
J: TRBJ2-1
CDR3: CASGRQGNNEQFF
DNA: TGTGCCAGCGGACGACAGGGGAACAATGAGCAGTTCTTC

D: .
V: TRBV6-4
size: .
length: 16
J: TRBJ2-2
CDR3: CASSRPKGMIAGELFF
DNA: TGTGCCAGCAGTCGCCCGAAGGGAATGATCGCCGGGGAGCTGTTTTTT

D: .
V: TRBV11-2
size: few
length: 13
J: TRBJ1-1
CDR3: CASSLSRYTEAFF
DNA: TGTGCCAGCAGCTTATCCAGATACACTGAAGCTTTCTTT